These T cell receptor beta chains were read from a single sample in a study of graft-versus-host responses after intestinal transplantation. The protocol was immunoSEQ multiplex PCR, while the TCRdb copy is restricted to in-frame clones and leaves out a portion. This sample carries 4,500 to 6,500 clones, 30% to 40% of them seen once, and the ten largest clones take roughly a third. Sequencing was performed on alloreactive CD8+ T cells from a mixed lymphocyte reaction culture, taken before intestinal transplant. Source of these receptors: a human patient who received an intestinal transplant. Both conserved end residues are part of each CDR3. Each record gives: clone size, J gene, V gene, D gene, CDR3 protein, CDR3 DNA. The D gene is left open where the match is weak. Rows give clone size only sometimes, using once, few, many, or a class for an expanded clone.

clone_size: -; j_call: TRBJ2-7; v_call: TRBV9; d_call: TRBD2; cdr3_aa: CASSVGGGRGLDHHEQYF; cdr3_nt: TGTGCCAGCAGCGTAGGAGGAGGACGGGGACTAGATCACCACGAGCAGTACTTC
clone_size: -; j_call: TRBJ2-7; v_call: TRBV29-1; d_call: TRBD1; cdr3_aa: CSVGTGSYEQYF; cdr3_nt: TGCAGCGTCGGGACAGGATCCTACGAGCAGTACTTC
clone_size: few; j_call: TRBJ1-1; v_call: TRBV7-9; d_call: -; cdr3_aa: CASSTPWASYTEAFF; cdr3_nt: TGTGCCAGCAGCACTCCTTGGGCCAGCTACACTGAAGCTTTCTTT
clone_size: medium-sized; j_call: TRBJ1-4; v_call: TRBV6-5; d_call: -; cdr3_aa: CASSYWQGSNEKLFF; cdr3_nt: TGTGCCAGCAGTTACTGGCAGGGATCTAATGAAAAACTGTTTTTT
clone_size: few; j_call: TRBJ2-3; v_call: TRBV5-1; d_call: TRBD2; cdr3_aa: CASSLYLAGGPDTQYF; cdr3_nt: TGCGCCAGCAGCTTGTATCTAGCGGGGGGTCCAGATACGCAGTATTTT
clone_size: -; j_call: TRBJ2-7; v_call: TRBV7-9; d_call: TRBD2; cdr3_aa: CASSLAGGPYEQYF; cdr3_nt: TGTGCCAGCAGCTTAGCGGGAGGGCCTTACGAGCAGTACTTC
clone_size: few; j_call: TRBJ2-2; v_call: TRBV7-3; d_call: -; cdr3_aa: CASSSLSTGELFF; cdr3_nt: TGTGCCAGCAGCTCCCTCAGTACCGGGGAGCTGTTTTTT
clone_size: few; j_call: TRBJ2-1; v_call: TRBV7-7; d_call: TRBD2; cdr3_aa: CASSPLAGGQNEQFF; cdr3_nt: TGTGCCAGCAGCCCTCTAGCGGGAGGGCAAAATGAGCAGTTCTTC
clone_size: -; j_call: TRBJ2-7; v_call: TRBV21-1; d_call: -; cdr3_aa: CASSKAHLAGGTVRDEQYF; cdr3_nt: TGTGCCAGCAGCAAAGCCCATCTAGCGGGGGGAACCGTTCGGGACGAGCAGTACTTC
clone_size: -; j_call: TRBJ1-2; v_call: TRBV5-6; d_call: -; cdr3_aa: CATIGREVLGGYTF; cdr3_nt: TGTGCCACCATTGGCAGGGAAGTTTTAGGTGGCTACACCTTC
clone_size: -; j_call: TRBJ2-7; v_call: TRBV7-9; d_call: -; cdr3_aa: CASSLSWAGGGYEQYF; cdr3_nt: TGTGCCAGCAGCTTAAGTTGGGCAGGAGGAGGCTACGAGCAGTACTTC
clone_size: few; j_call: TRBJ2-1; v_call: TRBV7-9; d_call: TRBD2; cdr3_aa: CASSSGLAWNEQFF; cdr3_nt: TGTGCCAGCAGCTCCGGACTAGCGTGGAATGAGCAGTTCTTC
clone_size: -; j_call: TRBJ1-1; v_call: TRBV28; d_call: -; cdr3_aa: CASRKTRRGPRLLNTEAFF; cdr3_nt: TGTGCCAGCAGGAAAACAAGGAGGGGCCCACGACTTCTGAACACTGAAGCTTTCTTT
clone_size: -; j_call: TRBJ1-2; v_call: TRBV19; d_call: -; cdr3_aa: CAVGGRGGYGYTF; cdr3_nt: TGTGCCGTCGGGGGCAGGGGAGGGTATGGCTACACCTTC
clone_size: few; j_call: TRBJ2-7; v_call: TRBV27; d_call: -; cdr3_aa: CASRIPPTESYEQYF; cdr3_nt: TGTGCCAGCAGAATCCCACCGACAGAAAGCTACGAGCAGTACTTC
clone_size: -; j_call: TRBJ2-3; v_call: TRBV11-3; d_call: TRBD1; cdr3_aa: CASSHSRGQGPPGQYF; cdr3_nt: TGTGCCAGCAGCCATAGCCGGGGACAGGGACCTCCAGGGCAGTATTTT
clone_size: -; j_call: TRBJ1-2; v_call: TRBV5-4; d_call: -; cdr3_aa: CASHSGDYGYTF; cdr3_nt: TGTGCCAGCCACTCAGGGGACTATGGCTACACCTTC
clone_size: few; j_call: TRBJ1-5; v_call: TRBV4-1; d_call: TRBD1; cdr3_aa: CASTPRGTDKVKPQHF; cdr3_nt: TGCGCCAGCACCCCCCGCGGGACAGATAAGGTTAAGCCCCAGCATTTT
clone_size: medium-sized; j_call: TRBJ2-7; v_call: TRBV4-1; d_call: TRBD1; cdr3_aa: CASSQVTGAYEQYF; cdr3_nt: TGCGCCAGCAGCCAAGTTACAGGGGCCTACGAGCAGTACTTC
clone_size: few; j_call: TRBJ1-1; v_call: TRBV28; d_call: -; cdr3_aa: CATALTDEAFF; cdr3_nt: TGTGCCACCGCGTTGACAGATGAAGCTTTCTTT